One and the same sample provided the 19 T cell receptor beta chains below, sequenced in a study of identical twins listed by TCRdb under 2016. The library was prepared using 5' RACE. TCRdb lists the instrument as Illumina HiSeq 2000. TCRdb reanalyzed the raw reads on its own, using fastp at Q25 for trimming and MiXCR for clone calling, and kept in-frame beta chains. When rows share a CDR3 protein, they turn into one entry using the most common DNA and genes. Recorded for this sample are around 480,000 distinct CDR3 sequences; 14% of them occurred a single time. The top ten clones comprise about 0.52% of the sample. Separately, the same data were catalogued under a study of yellow fever vaccine responses in identical twins.

The sequencing sample was made of CD4+ T cells sorted from blood. Receptors originate from a young woman in good health.

CDR3 in amino acids: CASSFWAFANTGELFF. In nucleotides, the CDR3 is TGTGCCAGCAGCTTTTGGGCGTTCGCGAACACCGGGGAGCTGTTTTTT. V gene TRBV5-5 combines with J gene TRBJ2-2; no firm D call. CDR1 and CDR2 (germline): SGHKS, YYEKEE (reference sequence). This CDR3 is 16 amino acids long. Trimming stripped 2 bases from V and 0 bases from J, with 11 bases between.

The sample holds a few counts of this clonotype. The CDR3 here is CASSLATVDDYGYTF. Here the CDR3 DNA reads TGTGCCAGCAGCTTAGCAACAGTCGACGACTATGGCTACACCTTC. The rearrangement uses TRBV7-9 and TRBJ1-2; D unresolved. CDR3 length: 15 amino acids. V dropped 0 bases and J dropped 3 bases, with 11 bases sitting between them. From germline, CDR1 is SEHNR and CDR2 FQNEAQ (reference sequence).

This chain uses TRBV5-1 with TRBJ2-2; D possibly matches TRBD1 or TRBD2 (6 bases each). Trimming left V 3 bases short and J 4 bases short, with 16 bases between. The CDR3 runs 16 residues. From germline, CDR1 is SGHRS and CDR2 YFSETQ. The CDR3 spells CASSYTGFGGTGELFF. The CDR3 region has the DNA TGCGCCAGCAGCTATACAGGGTTCGGGGGCACCGGGGAGCTGTTTTTT.

Remarks on this clonotype: The junction departs from germline at one end; a sequencing error may be responsible. The chain is built from TRBV20-1 and TRBJ2-1; D is possibly TRBD1 (7 bases). The germline gives CDR1 DFQATT, CDR2 SNEGSKA (reference sequence). The CDR3 has 11 amino acids. The CDR3 protein is CSASTWQGGIF. For the CDR3, the DNA is TGCAGTGCTAGTACTTGGCAGGGGGGTATCTTC.

This clonotype was counted a single time. The J gene is TRBJ1-1, the V gene TRBV6-4; 7 bases are shared with TRBD1. With 0 bases clipped from V and 5 bases from J, the junction kept 6 bases outside the gene matches. The CDR3 loop spans 15 amino acids. Germline V gene data show CDR1 as MRHNA and CDR2 as SNTAGT. CDR3 DNA sequence: TGTGCCAGCAGTGACTCGAACAGGGGAGGGACTGAAGCTTTCTTT. Protein product: CASSDSNRGGTEAFF.

The chain uses TRBV6-2 or TRBV6-3 and TRBJ2-6; D gene unclear. The V gene lost 5 bases and the J gene lost 0 bases, with 8 bases spanning the gap. Germline V gene lookup returns CDR1 MNHEY and CDR2 SVGEGT. The CDR3 spans 15 residues. The CDR3 DNA reads TGTGCCAGCAGTGCCGCTCGCTCTGGGGCCAACGTCCTGACTTTC. Translating gives CASSAARSGANVLTF.

This chain uses TRBV6-5 with TRBJ2-7; perhaps D is TRBD1 or TRBD2 (5 bases each). CDR1 is MNHEY, CDR2 SVGAGI, per germline. Trimming shortened V by 4 bases and J by 2 bases, and 12 bases separated the two germline ends. This CDR3 is built from 14 residues. CDR3 protein: CASSSGTATYEQYF. The DNA for the CDR3 is TGTGCCAGCAGTTCCGGGACGGCAACCTACGAGCAGTACTTC.

V is TRBV25-1 and J is TRBJ2-5; 7 nucleotides align to TRBD2. CDR3 length equals 15 residues. With V trimmed by 6 bases and J by 5 bases, 12 bases remained unmatched. Germline V gene data show CDR1 as MGHDK and CDR2 as SYGVNS. The CDR3 region is CASSLTLGGSETQYF. CDR3 in DNA: TGTGCCAGCAGCCTAACTCTCGGGGGGTCGGAGACCCAGTACTTC.

The gene calls are TRBV6-1 and TRBJ2-1; D is unresolved. This CDR3 contains 15 residues. Per the germline V gene, CDR1 is MNHNS and CDR2 is SASEGT. Trimming took off 6 bases at V and 2 bases at J, with 14 bases between the two ends. CDR3 coding DNA: TGTGCCAGCAGCCTCTCGTTTTCAGCCTACAATGAGCAGTTCTTC. Translating gives CASSLSFSAYNEQFF.

This clonotype was detected only a few times. The CDR3 region is CSVEADNEQFF. The CDR3 bases are TGCAGCGTTGAGGCAGACAATGAGCAGTTCTTC. The V call is TRBV29-1, the J call TRBJ2-1; D call uncertain. V was clipped by 3 bases and J by 5 bases, with 5 bases between them. Germline V gene lookup returns CDR1 SQVTM and CDR2 ANQGSEA. The CDR3 loop spans 11 amino acids.

There are a few counts of this clonotype. The V gene is TRBV2, the J gene TRBJ2-5, with D possibly TRBD2 on 6 matching bases. Trimming stripped 4 bases from V and 5 bases from J, with 11 bases between. In germline, CDR1 is SNHLY, CDR2 FYNNEI. The CDR3 contains 13 residues. The CDR3 spells CASSGTKPETQYF. In DNA form, the CDR3 reads TGTGCCAGCAGTGGGACTAAGCCGGAGACCCAGTACTTC.

The chain is built from TRBV27 and TRBJ2-7; TRBD1 agrees at 12 bases. Germline values: CDR1 MNHEY, CDR2 SMNVEV (reference sequence). V shed 2 bases, J shed 5 bases, and the junction held 7 bases outside the gene matches. This CDR3 has 16 residues. CDR3 region: CASSLGVGTGGDEQYF. CDR3 bases: TGTGCCAGCAGTTTAGGGGTCGGGACAGGGGGCGACGAGCAGTACTTC.

V usage is TRBV10-3 and J usage is TRBJ2-5; TRBD2 agrees at 12 bases. The CDR3 contains 16 residues. CDR1 is ENHRY, CDR2 SYGVKD, per germline. V was pared by 0 bases and J by 3 bases, with 2 bases of the junction left unmatched. This CDR3 reads CAISESLAGGEETQYF. Written as DNA, the CDR3 is TGTGCCATCAGTGAGTCGCTAGCGGGGGGGGAAGAGACCCAGTACTTC.

This clonotype was observed a handful of times. This rearrangement joins TRBV28 to TRBJ2-1; D assignment may be TRBD1 or TRBD2 (5 bases each). The germline V gene encodes CDR1 MDHEN and CDR2 SYDVKM. Trimming cost V 6 bases and J 0 bases, with 27 bases left between them. This CDR3 has 20 residues. As DNA, the CDR3 is TGTGCCAGCAGCACTACAGGCAGGGAGAGTAACTTTAACTCCTACAATGAGCAGTTCTTC. Residues: CASSTTGRESNFNSYNEQFF.

In its sample, this clonotype was seen a few times. The chain uses TRBV5-1 and TRBJ1-1; D ambiguous. This CDR3 has 13 residues. From germline, CDR1 is SGHRS and CDR2 YFSETQ. V was pared by 5 bases and J by 0 bases, with 8 bases between. For the CDR3, the DNA is TGCGCCAGCAGGTTCAACATGAACACTGAAGCTTTCTTT. As protein: CASRFNMNTEAFF.

The rearrangement joins TRBV4-3 to TRBJ2-5; D possibly uses TRBD1 or TRBD2 (5 bases each). Per germline, CDR1 LGHNA and CDR2 YSLEER. CDR3 size: 15 residues. Trimming removed 5 bases at V and 3 bases at J, with 16 bases between. For the CDR3, the DNA is TGCGCCAGCAGCAGTAATTTGGGGGTCAAAGAGACCCAGTACTTC. Translation: CASSSNLGVKETQYF.

This clonotype was counted a few times. The chain uses TRBV4-1 and TRBJ2-2, with 11 positions matching TRBD2. Germline CDR1 and CDR2: MGHRA and YSYEKL. The CDR3 spans 15 residues. Trimming at V came to 4 bases and at J to 7 bases, leaving 5 bases not matched to a gene. CDR3 amino acids: CASSRTGLAVGELFF. The CDR3 DNA reads TGCGCCAGCAGCCGAACGGGACTAGCGGTCGGGGAGCTGTTTTTT.

This clonotype was detected many times. V and J are TRBV6-5 and TRBJ2-3; the D is unclear. Germline V lookup: CDR1 MNHEY, CDR2 SVGAGI. The V gene lost 2 bases and the J gene lost 0 bases, with 9 bases spanning the gap. The CDR3 spans 15 residues. For the CDR3, the DNA is TGTGCCAGCAGTTACGCAGGCTCTAGCACAGATACGCAGTATTTT. Its translation is CASSYAGSSTDTQYF.

This clonotype was detected a few times. The rearrangement joins TRBV20-1 to TRBJ2-1; perhaps TRBD1 as D (6 bases). CDR3 length equals 12 residues. Between the trimmed V and J ends, which lost 3 bases and 6 bases, there was a span of 9 bases. Germline CDR1 reads DFQATT; CDR2 reads SNEGSKA (reference sequence). CDR3 in DNA: TGCAGTGCTAGCAGGGGTTCCAATGAGCAGTTCTTC. As protein: CSASRGSNEQFF.